This T cell receptor (beta chain) was profiled in a study of blood T cell repertoires in COVID-19. Germline V CDR1 and CDR2: SGHRS, YFSETQ. V shed 2 bases and J shed 5 bases, with 16 bases lying between them. The CDR3 is made up of 15 amino acids. Clones were read by immunoSEQ multiplex PCR, and TCRdb kept only the in-frame ones, dropping some. The table has about 110,000 clones, 70% to 85% seen once. The chain links TRBV5-1 to TRBJ1-1, with D maybe TRBD1 (5 bases). The sample taken for sequencing was peripheral blood. The receptor's source is a woman between 55 and 75 years old with acute or convalescent COVID-19. The CDR3 is CASSFWGERGTEAFF. The CDR3 DNA sequence: TGCGCCAGCAGCTTTTGGGGGGAGCGGGGTACTGAAGCTTTCTTT.